Listed here are 29 T cell receptor beta chains from one sample, sequenced in a study of cytomegalovirus exposure and HLA in healthy donors. The study ran its PCR with 60 Vbeta and 13 Jbeta primers. Sequencing used immunoSEQ multiplex PCR; TCRdb keeps in-frame clones, though not all of them. This table holds around 230,000 clones, around 80% found once. Sequenced sample: PBMCs. These receptors all stem from a boy younger than 18 in good health and CMV-seronegative.

The gene calls are TRBV6-6 and TRBJ2-1, with D maybe TRBD2 (6 bases). Germline CDR1 MNHNY, CDR2 SVGAGI (reference sequence). Trimming shortened V by 2 bases and J by 6 bases, and 8 bases separated the two germline ends. This CDR3 is 13 amino acids long. In nucleotides, the CDR3 is TGTGCCAGCAGTTACGGGACTCTCAATGAGCAGTTCTTC. It specifies CASSYGTLNEQFF.

This clone was seen a few times. The chain recombines TRBV6-5 with TRBJ1-4; 7 positions agree with TRBD1. This CDR3 is built from 14 residues. The V segment lost 5 bases and the J segment 2 bases; nucleotides outside the gene matches: 2. Per the germline V gene, CDR1 is MNHEY and CDR2 is SVGAGI. Written as DNA, the CDR3 is TGTGCCAGCAGTCGGGGACAGACTAATGAAAAACTGTTTTTT. Its protein is CASSRGQTNEKLFF.

The genes are TRBV4-2 and TRBJ1-6; weak D call: TRBD1 (5 bases). CDR1 is LGHNA and CDR2 is YNFKEQ in the germline V gene. The CDR3 loop spans 14 amino acids. V gave up 1 base and J gave up 6 bases, with 7 bases separating them. CDR3 sequence (DNA): TGTGCCAGCAGCCAAGGACAGACTAATTCACCCCTCCACTTT. Its protein product is CASSQGQTNSPLHF.

This clone was picked up a small number of times. This same CDR3 is encoded by further DNA sequences in the sample. V usage is TRBV19 and J usage is TRBJ1-5; tentative D call: TRBD1 (6 bases). V was cut by 6 bases and J by 0 bases, with 12 bases left in between. The CDR3 length is 15 residues. CDR1 is LNHDA, CDR2 SQIVND, per germline (reference sequence). The CDR3: CASSPQGYSNQPQHF. CDR3 DNA sequence: TGTGCCAGTAGCCCACAGGGATATAGCAATCAGCCCCAGCATTTT.

This chain links TRBV6-4 with TRBJ1-1; D is perhaps TRBD1 (5 bases). Between the trimmed V and J ends, which lost 8 bases and 2 bases, there was a span of 15 bases. The V gene's germline CDR1 is MRHNA and CDR2 SNTAGT. The CDR3 sequence is 14 residues long. CDR3 sequence (DNA): TGTGCCAGCCGGGGGACGGCGCTTAACACTGAAGCTTTCTTT. It yields the protein CASRGTALNTEAFF.

The chain links TRBV2 to TRBJ2-5; possibly TRBD1 for D (6 bases). Trimming left V 7 bases short and J 7 bases short, with 19 bases between. The CDR3 has 14 residues. Per germline, CDR1 SNHLY and CDR2 FYNNEI. The CDR3 coding sequence is TGTGCCAGCATTTTAGGACAGCCTTATGGGACCCAGTACTTC. Translating it yields CASILGQPYGTQYF. Full variable domain (remainder filled in from reference TRBV2 and TRBJ2-5): EPEVTQTPSHQVTQMGQEVILRCVPISNHLYFYWYRQILGQKVEFLVSFYNNEISEKSEIFDDQFSVERPDGSNFTLKIRSTKLEDSAMYFCASILGQPYGTQYFGPGTRLLVL.

The chain couples TRBV30 to TRBJ1-2, with 8 bases matching TRBD1. The V segment lost 4 bases and the J segment 2 bases; nucleotides outside the gene matches: 9. Germline V gives CDR1 GTSNPN, CDR2 SVGIG (reference sequence). There are 15 residues in the CDR3. The CDR3 sequence: CAWTLGQGGNYGYTF. The DNA of the CDR3 is TGTGCCTGGACCCTCGGACAGGGAGGGAACTATGGCTACACCTTC.

The chain employs TRBV29-1 and TRBJ2-5; a possible D gene is TRBD1 (6 bases). The CDR3 is 13 amino acids. From germline, CDR1 is SQVTM and CDR2 ANQGSEA. V was cut by 1 base and J by 3 bases, with 9 bases left in between. The CDR3 loop reads CSVEVRGKETQYF. The CDR3 nucleotides read TGCAGCGTTGAAGTCAGGGGAAAAGAGACCCAGTACTTC.

As for this clone: The germline gene is not matched at one end of the junction; a read error may be the cause. The sample has other DNA sequences that encode this CDR3 too. The V gene is TRBV6-5, the J gene TRBJ2-7; D not resolved. The germline CDR1 and CDR2 sequences are MNHEY and SVGAGI. The CDR3 runs to 15 residues. Here the CDR3 DNA reads TGCGCCAGCAGTCCCGGGTCCCATTCATCCTACGAGCAGTACTTC. As protein: CASSPGSHSSYEQYF.

The rearrangement joins TRBV6-5 to TRBJ2-5; the D is unclear. V lost 5 bases and J 7 bases, leaving 11 bases between the germline ends. In germline, CDR1 is MNHEY, CDR2 SVGAGI. The CDR3 contains 12 residues. CDR3 in amino acids: CASSPLGGTQYF. DNA for the CDR3: TGTGCCAGCAGTCCCCTCGGTGGGACCCAGTACTTC.

The chain is built from TRBV5-1 and TRBJ2-1, with TRBD2 identical over 9 bases. V gave up 0 bases and J gave up 2 bases; unmatched junction bases: 3. CDR1 SGHRS and CDR2 YFSETQ come from the germline V gene. The CDR3 has 16 amino acids. CDR3 coding DNA: TGCGCCAGCAGCTTGGATAGCGGGGGCGCCTACAATGAGCAGTTCTTC. Amino acid sequence: CASSLDSGGAYNEQFF.

The J gene is TRBJ2-5, the V gene TRBV5-1, with D possibly being TRBD2 (6 bases). The CDR3 totals 14 residues. Trimming shortened V by 4 bases and J by 4 bases, and 14 bases separated the two germline ends. Germline CDR1 and CDR2: SGHRS and YFSETQ. The DNA for the CDR3 is TGCGCCAGCAGCGGGGGGTCCTGGCCAGAGACCCAGTACTTC. Translation gives CASSGGSWPETQYF.

This clone was seen a few times. The V call is TRBV6-1, the J call TRBJ1-1; a possible D gene is TRBD1 (6 bases). The CDR3 consists of 14 residues. V was pared by 5 bases and J by 5 bases, with 15 bases between. Germline assignment: CDR1 MNHNS and CDR2 SASEGT. The CDR3 DNA sequence: TGTGCCAGCAGTACAACAGGGACGGGTACTGAAGCTTTCTTT. Residues: CASSTTGTGTEAFF.

The chain has TRBV7-8 and TRBJ2-3; tentatively, D is TRBD1 (5 bases). This CDR3 spans 15 amino acids. Germline V gene sequence: CDR1 SGHVS, CDR2 FQNEAQ. V lost 5 bases and J 0 bases, leaving 12 bases between the germline ends. CDR3: CASSPRQLSTDTQYF. CDR3 in DNA: TGTGCCAGCAGCCCCCGACAGCTTAGCACAGATACGCAGTATTTT.

V gene TRBV29-1 combines with J gene TRBJ1-1; D possibly corresponds to TRBD1 (5 bases). V lost 2 bases and J lost 10, with 20 bases in between. Per germline, CDR1 SQVTM and CDR2 ANQGSEA. The CDR3 runs to 14 residues. The CDR3 here is CSVEHNTGGWGAFF. DNA for the CDR3: TGCAGCGTTGAACATAACACAGGCGGATGGGGAGCTTTCTTT.

The V and J genes are TRBV5-1 and TRBJ2-6; D gene unclear. Per germline, CDR1 SGHRS and CDR2 YFSETQ. Trimming removed 0 bases at V and 1 base at J, with 5 bases between. The CDR3 runs to 15 residues. The CDR3 reads CASSLERSGANVLTF. For the CDR3, the DNA is TGCGCCAGCAGCTTGGAGAGGTCTGGGGCCAACGTCCTGACTTTC.

The chain recombines TRBV6-5 with TRBJ1-1; D uncertain. V lost 6 bases, J lost 8 bases, and 10 bases lay in between. Germline CDR1 is MNHEY and CDR2 is SVGAGI. The CDR3 totals 11 residues. The CDR3 sequence: CASRGLGEAFF. CDR3 sequence (DNA): TGTGCCAGCAGGGGCCTTGGGGAAGCTTTCTTT.

This chain uses TRBV4-1 with TRBJ2-3; D is perhaps TRBD2 (5 bases). Per germline, CDR1 MGHRA and CDR2 YSYEKL. The V end lost 4 bases, the J end lost 2 bases, and 16 bases lay between the germline ends. This CDR3 has 16 amino acids. The CDR3 sequence is CASSPPRERTTDTQYF. CDR3 bases: TGCGCCAGCAGCCCCCCCCGAGAGCGGACCACAGATACGCAGTATTTT.

The chain combines TRBV6-6 with TRBJ2-5; D might be TRBD1 (7 bases). There are 14 residues in the CDR3. The germline gives CDR1 MNHNY, CDR2 SVGAGI (reference sequence). V was cut by 5 bases and J by 5 bases, with 15 bases left in between. The chain's CDR3 is CASSPGGSGETQYF. CDR3 coding DNA: TGTGCCAGCAGTCCAGGGGGGTCGGGTGAGACCCAGTACTTC.

This sequence joins TRBV5-1 and TRBJ2-2; a possible D gene is TRBD1 (6 bases). Trimming left V 4 bases short and J 12 bases short, with 25 bases between. The germline V gene encodes CDR1 SGHRS and CDR2 YFSETQ. The CDR3 covers 16 residues. CDR3 protein: CASSLPGHSNTEKLFF. Written as DNA, the CDR3 is TGCGCCAGCAGCCTCCCGGGACATTCGAACACCGAGAAGCTGTTTTTT.

The chain uses TRBV7-3 and TRBJ2-4; D ambiguous. The CDR3 loop spans 13 amino acids. Germline CDR1 is SGHTA and CDR2 is FQGTGA. V was pared by 1 base and J by 6 bases, with 7 bases between. CDR3 nucleotides: TGTGCCAGCAGCTTAAAAGGCGGAAACATTCAGTACTTC. Its protein is CASSLKGGNIQYF.

The J gene is TRBJ1-6, the V gene TRBV10-2; 9 bases map to TRBD1. V shed 3 bases and J 9 bases; nucleotides not matched to a gene: 6. This CDR3 is 15 amino acids long. CDR1 and CDR2 from the germline V gene are WSHSY and SAAADI. CDR3 nucleotides: TGCGCCAGCAGTGACGGACAGGGGCGAGCTTCACCCCTCCACTTT. Protein: CASSDGQGRASPLHF.

This clone turned up a few times. CDR3 sequence (DNA): TGTGCCAGCAGCCAAGATCCCAGAGGTGGCTACACCTTC. It specifies CASSQDPRGGYTF. The chain is built from TRBV14 and TRBJ1-2; D call uncertain. Between the trimmed V and J ends, which lost 0 bases and 7 bases, there was a span of 9 bases. The CDR3 contains 13 residues. CDR1 is SGHDN, CDR2 FVKESK, per germline.

The CDR3 is CASSESAGTSHFF. The CDR3 DNA sequence: TGCGCCAGCAGTGAGTCGGCCGGGACTAGCCACTTCTTC. The genes are TRBV10-1 and TRBJ2-1, with 9 bases lining up with TRBD2. The CDR3 contains 13 residues. Trimming cost V 0 bases and J 16 bases; bases outside gene matches: 7. Germline lookup yields CDR1 WNHNN and CDR2 SYGVQD (reference sequence).

This rearrangement joins TRBV19 to TRBJ1-2, with D perhaps matching TRBD1 (6 bases). V lost 11 bases to trimming and J lost 8 bases, with 27 bases between them. Germline CDR1 and CDR2: LNHDA and SQIVND (reference sequence). There are 15 residues in the CDR3. The DNA for the CDR3 is TGTGCCTCCAAAGGAACAGGGACCCTAAGATACGGCTACACCTTC. Protein sequence: CASKGTGTLRYGYTF.

The chain uses TRBV13 and TRBJ2-1; the D gene is possibly TRBD1 (6 bases). V gave up 5 bases and J gave up 7 bases, with 18 bases separating them. The CDR3 loop spans 15 amino acids. Germline CDR1 is PRHDT and CDR2 is FYEKMQ (reference sequence). The CDR3 DNA sequence: TGTGCCAGCAGCCATGGACAGTCCCTAGAGAATGAGCAGTTCTTC. This gives the protein CASSHGQSLENEQFF.

The V gene is TRBV5-6, the J gene TRBJ1-2; TRBD1 agrees at 9 bases. CDR1 is SGHDT, CDR2 YYEEEE, per germline. CDR3 length: 14 residues. Trimming removed 1 base from V and 8 bases from J; junction bases left unmatched: 6. In DNA form, the CDR3 reads TGTGCCAGCAGCTTGTGGACAGGGGTTCAGGGCTACACCTTC. Amino acid sequence: CASSLWTGVQGYTF.

This clone was recorded once. The J gene is TRBJ2-2, the V gene TRBV2, with D uncertain. V gave up 5 bases and J gave up 5 bases, with 9 bases separating them. The CDR3 covers 13 residues. Germline V gives CDR1 SNHLY, CDR2 FYNNEI. CDR3 nucleotides: TGTGCCAGCAGTAGTGGCGGAACCGGGGAGCTGTTTTTT. It translates to CASSSGGTGELFF.

The J gene is TRBJ2-3, the V gene TRBV5-4; TRBD2 matches at 9 bases. The V segment lost 4 bases and the J segment 4 bases; nucleotides outside the gene matches: 4. This CDR3 spans 14 amino acids. Per the germline V gene, CDR1 is SGHNT and CDR2 is YYREEE (reference sequence). The CDR3 nucleotides are TGTGCCAGCAGCGCGGGGGGGTTCCCAGATACGCAGTATTTT. It translates to CASSAGGFPDTQYF.